What follows describes a single TCR beta chain. In this sample, this clone turned up a few times. This receptor's antigen is unknown. Within one base of it there is no much larger clone, and no base qualities were kept. The data are from a study of beta chain features in type 1 diabetes (dated by TCRdb to the late 2010s). Regarding the research as a whole: Mean age, gender distribution, total cell number and subset yield were not different between patients and healthy donors. Naive and central memory subsets were obtained from all 30 or so donors, but regulatory and stem cell-like memory subsets were isolated from only 8 patients and about eight healthy donors. In the study, TCRB repertoires of sorted circulating CD4+ T cell subsets from recently diagnosed type 1 diabetes patients were compared with those of matched healthy donors. Across all samples, some 99 million sorted cells were examined, and cell number per subset correlated strongly with RNA yield. What the authors observed across the whole study: Because cDNA was sequenced instead of genomic DNA, highly expressing activated cells could be over-represented, though the groups showed no difference in activation or CD3 levels. A moderate but significant shortening of TCRB CDR3 length was observed in type 1 diabetes patients in all four CD4+ subsets. Only small numbers of individuals were included in the HLA sub-analyses, which left unresolved whether HLA type had any influence on TCRB rearrangement. Patients with type 1 diabetes made fewer insertions and deleted more nucleotides at VDJ recombination sites, implying thymic rearrangement abnormalities. Shorter templates might have been favored by PCR, but patient and control samples were amplified and corrected together, so both groups would have been affected equally by any skew. Naive, central memory and regulatory TCRB repertoires appeared to be more similar among patients than among healthy donors.

The entire amount of isolated RNA was reverse transcribed using the High Capacity cDNA Reverse Transcription Kit, so the sequenced TCRB transcripts were expressed ones. Naive, central memory and regulatory T cell samples underwent deep immunoSEQ sequencing, averaging roughly 3.3 million total reads per sample. Sorted cells were lysed in RLT buffer and RNA was extracted with DNase-treated RNeasy Micro or Mini kits, depending on cell number. Each cell subset was processed separately to prevent cross-contamination, with patient and healthy donor samples processed together. Using the immunoSEQ multiplex PCR, TCRB sequences were amplified from cDNA into 87-bp fragments spanning the CDR3 region. Sequencing of the amplicons was performed on the Illumina HiSeq platform. Under the source paper's analysis protocol: PCR bias was corrected computationally using synthetic template baselines, and reads within Hamming distance 2 were collapsed, with unmergeable singletons discarded. Reads were aligned to IMGT to assign V, D and J genes, CDR3 length, and insertions or deletions at six rearrangement sites. Clonotype counts were normalized to sorted cell number within each subset before computing true diversity and Gini coefficients with the tcR R package. The overlap coefficient, calculated on TCRB nucleotide sequences, was used to measure repertoire sharing. In its TCRdb copy, this immuneACCESS table keeps in-frame sequences only and misses some clones. Where compared with another copy, unresolved V genes explain less than half of these, and the others have no known cause. V, J and clone size are taken as reported in that table, and D and trimming were inferred from the DNA itself. Counted in this sample were hundreds of thousands of clones; approximately 15% of them appeared once. Together, the top ten hold 5.5% to 7.5% of the sample.

From each donor, a single peripheral blood sample of about 100 mL on average was drawn into heparinised tubes. A BD FACSAria II was used to sort naive, central memory, regulatory and stem cell-like memory CD4+ T cells with a panel that included CD45RO, CCR7, CD25, CD127, CD95 and CD27. All sorted populations exceeded 98% purity. PBMCs were isolated right away by Lymphoprep density gradient centrifugation and were stained directly, without culture. To minimize batch effects, samples were stained and sorted in pairs, one healthy donor with one patient per experiment. V and J are truncated by 3 bases and 1 base respectively, leaving an intervening sequence of 10 bases. The CDR3 runs 14 amino acids, cysteine and valine included. Only the CDR3 DNA is retained, 42 bases long and in frame from the first base. CDR1 KGHSH and CDR2 LQKENI are derived from the germline V gene.

This receptor was obtained from a man aged 25-45 years in good health. The specimen was central memory CD4+ T cells from blood. The chain uses TRBV18 and TRBJ2-7; tentative D gene TRBD1, with 6 bases matching. The nucleotides read TGTGCCAGCTCACCCGGACAGAATTCCTACGAGCAGTACGTC. Translated, this gives CASSPGQNSYEQYV.